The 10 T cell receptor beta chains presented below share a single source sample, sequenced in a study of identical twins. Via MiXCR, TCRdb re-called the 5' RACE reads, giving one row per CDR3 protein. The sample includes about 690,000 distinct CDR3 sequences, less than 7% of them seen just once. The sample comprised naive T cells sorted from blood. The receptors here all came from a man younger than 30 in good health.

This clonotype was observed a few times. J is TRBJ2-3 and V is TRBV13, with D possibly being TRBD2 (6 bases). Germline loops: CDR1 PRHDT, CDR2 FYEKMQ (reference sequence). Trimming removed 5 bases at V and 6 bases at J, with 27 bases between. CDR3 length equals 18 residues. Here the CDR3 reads CASSATGVGFVYLDTQYF. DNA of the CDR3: TGTGCCAGCAGCGCCACGGGGGTAGGATTTGTATATTTGGATACGCAGTATTTT.

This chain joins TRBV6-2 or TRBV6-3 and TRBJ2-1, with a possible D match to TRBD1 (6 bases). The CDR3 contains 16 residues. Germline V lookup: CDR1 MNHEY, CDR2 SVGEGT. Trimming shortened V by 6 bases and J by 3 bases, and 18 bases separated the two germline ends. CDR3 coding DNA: TGTGCCAGCAGCGCCTTGAGGGGACATCTCTACAATGAGCAGTTCTTC. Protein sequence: CASSALRGHLYNEQFF.

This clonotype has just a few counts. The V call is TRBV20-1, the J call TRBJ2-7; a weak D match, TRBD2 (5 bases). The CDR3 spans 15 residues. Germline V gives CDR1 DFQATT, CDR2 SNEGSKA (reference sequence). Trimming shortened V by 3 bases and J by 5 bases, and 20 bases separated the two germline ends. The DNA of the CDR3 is TGCAGTGCTAGGGCCTCTGGACTCGCGACAAACGAGCAGTACTTC. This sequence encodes CSARASGLATNEQYF.

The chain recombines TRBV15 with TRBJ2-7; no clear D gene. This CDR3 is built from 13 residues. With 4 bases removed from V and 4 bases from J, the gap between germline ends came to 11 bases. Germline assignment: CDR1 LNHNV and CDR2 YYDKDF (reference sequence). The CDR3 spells CATSKGRKYEQYV. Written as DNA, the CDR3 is TGTGCCACCAGCAAAGGAAGAAAGTACGAGCAGTACGTC.

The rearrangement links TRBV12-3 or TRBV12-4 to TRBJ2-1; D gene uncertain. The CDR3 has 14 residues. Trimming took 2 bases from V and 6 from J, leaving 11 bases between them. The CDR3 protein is CASSLWGTGNEQFF. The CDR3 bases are TGTGCCAGCAGTTTATGGGGAACCGGCAATGAGCAGTTCTTC.

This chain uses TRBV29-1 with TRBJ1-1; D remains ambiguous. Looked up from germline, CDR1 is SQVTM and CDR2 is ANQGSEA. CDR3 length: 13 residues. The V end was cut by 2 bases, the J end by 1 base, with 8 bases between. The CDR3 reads CSVERASNTEAFF. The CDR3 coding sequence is TGCAGCGTTGAAAGGGCGTCGAACACTGAAGCTTTCTTT.

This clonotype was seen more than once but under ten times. The chain's CDR3 is CASSDWPLNTEAFF. CDR3 nucleotide sequence: TGTGCCAGCAGTGACTGGCCCCTGAACACTGAAGCTTTCTTT. The chain employs TRBV25-1 and TRBJ1-1; no reliable D call. CDR1 and CDR2 from the germline V gene are MGHDK and SYGVNS. The CDR3 runs 14 residues. V gave up 3 bases and J gave up 0 bases, with 8 bases separating them.

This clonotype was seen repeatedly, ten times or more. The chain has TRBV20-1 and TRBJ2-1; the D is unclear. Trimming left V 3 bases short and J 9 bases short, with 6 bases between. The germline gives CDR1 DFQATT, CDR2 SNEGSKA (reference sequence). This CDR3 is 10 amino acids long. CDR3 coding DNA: TGCAGTGCTAGGATGGGTGAGCAGTTCTTC. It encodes CSARMGEQFF.

The CDR3 region is CASSHRTGTNTEAFF. The DNA of the CDR3 is TGTGCCAGCAGCCACCGGACAGGGACGAACACTGAAGCTTTCTTT. The chain uses TRBV5-5 and TRBJ1-1, with 8 bases identical to TRBD1. V lost 4 bases and J lost 1; bases outside the gene matches: 6. Germline CDR1 is SGHKS and CDR2 is YYEKEE (reference sequence). The CDR3 is 15 amino acids.

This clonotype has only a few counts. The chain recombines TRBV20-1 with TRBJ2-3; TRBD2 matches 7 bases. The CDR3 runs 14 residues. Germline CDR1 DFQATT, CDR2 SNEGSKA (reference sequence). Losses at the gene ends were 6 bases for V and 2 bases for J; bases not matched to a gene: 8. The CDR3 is CSARLADNTDTQYF. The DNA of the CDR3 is TGCAGTGCCCGACTAGCAGACAACACAGATACGCAGTATTTT.